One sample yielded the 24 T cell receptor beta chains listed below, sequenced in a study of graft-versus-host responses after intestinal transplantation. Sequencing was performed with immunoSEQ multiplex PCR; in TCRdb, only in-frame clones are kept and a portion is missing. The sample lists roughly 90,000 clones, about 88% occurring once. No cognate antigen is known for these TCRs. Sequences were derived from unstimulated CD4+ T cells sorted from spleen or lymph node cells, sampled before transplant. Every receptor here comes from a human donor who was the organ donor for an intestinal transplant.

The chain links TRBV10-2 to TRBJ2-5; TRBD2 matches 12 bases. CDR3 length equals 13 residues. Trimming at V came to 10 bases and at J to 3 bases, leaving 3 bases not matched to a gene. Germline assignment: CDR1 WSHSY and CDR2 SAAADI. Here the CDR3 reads CATRLAGEETQYF. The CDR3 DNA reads TGCGCCACCAGACTAGCGGGGGAAGAGACCCAGTACTTC.

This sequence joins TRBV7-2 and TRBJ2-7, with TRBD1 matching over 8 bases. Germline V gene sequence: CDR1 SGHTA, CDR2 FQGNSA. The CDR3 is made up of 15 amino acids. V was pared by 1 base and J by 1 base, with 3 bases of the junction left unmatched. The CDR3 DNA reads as TGTGCCAGCAGCTTAGGGACAGGGATATCCTACGAGCAGTACTTC. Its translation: CASSLGTGISYEQYF. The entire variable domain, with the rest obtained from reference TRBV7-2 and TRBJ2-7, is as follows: GAGVSQSPSNKVTEKGKDVELRCDPISGHTALYWYRQSLGQGLEFLIYFQGNSAPDKSGLPSDRFSAERTGGSVSTLTIQRTQQEDSAVYLCASSLGTGISYEQYFGPGTRLTVT.

The CDR3 protein is CASVPGQGTTGELFF. The CDR3 DNA sequence: TGTGCCAGCGTGCCGGGACAGGGAACCACCGGGGAGCTGTTTTTT. This rearrangement joins TRBV6-5 to TRBJ2-2, with 9 bases aligning to TRBD1. J lost 4 bases, V lost 8 bases, and 8 bases had no gene match. Germline CDR1 is MNHEY and CDR2 is SVGAGI. The CDR3 has 15 amino acids.

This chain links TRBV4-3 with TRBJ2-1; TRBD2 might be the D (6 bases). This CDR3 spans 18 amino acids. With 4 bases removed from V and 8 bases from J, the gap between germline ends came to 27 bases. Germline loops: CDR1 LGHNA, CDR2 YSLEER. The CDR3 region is CASSRRGTGLLNRDEQFF. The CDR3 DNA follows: TGCGCCAGCAGCCGCCGGGGTACGGGACTTCTGAACCGGGATGAGCAGTTCTTC.

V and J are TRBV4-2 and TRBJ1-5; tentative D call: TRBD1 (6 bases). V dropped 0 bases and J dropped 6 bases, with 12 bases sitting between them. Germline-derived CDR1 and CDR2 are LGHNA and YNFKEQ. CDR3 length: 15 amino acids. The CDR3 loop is CASSQEGAPGQPQHF. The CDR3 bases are TGTGCCAGCAGCCAAGAGGGGGCGCCTGGTCAGCCCCAGCATTTT.

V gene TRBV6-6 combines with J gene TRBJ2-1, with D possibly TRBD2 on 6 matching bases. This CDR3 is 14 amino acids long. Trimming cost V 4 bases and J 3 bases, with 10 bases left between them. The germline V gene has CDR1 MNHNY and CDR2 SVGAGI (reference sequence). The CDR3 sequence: CASSFRDFYNEQFF. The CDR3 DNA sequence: TGTGCCAGCAGTTTCCGGGACTTCTACAATGAGCAGTTCTTC.

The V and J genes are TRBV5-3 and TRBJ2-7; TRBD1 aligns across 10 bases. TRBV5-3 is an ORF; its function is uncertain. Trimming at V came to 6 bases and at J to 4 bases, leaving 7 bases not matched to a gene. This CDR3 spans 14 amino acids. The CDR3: CARIWTGGPYEQYF. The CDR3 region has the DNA TGTGCCAGAATCTGGACAGGGGGACCTTACGAGCAGTACTTC.

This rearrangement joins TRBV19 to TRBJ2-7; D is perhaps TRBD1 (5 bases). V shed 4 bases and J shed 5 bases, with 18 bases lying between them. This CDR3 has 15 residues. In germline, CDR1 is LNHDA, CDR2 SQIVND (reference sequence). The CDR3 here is CASSRAGLRGNEQYF. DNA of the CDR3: TGTGCCAGTAGTAGGGCCGGGCTAAGGGGTAACGAGCAGTACTTC.

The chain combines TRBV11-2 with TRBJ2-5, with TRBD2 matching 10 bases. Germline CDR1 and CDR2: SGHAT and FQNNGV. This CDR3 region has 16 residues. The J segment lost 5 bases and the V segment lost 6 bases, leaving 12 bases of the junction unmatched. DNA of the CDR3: TGTGCCAGCAGGGTAGCGGGGGGCCGATCAAGGGAGACCCAGTACTTC. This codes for CASRVAGGRSRETQYF.

CDR3 coding DNA: TGTGCCAGCAGCCTCCGGACAGGGCAGAGGGAGCAGTACTTC. It codes for CASSLRTGQREQYF. V usage is TRBV7-8 and J usage is TRBJ2-7, with 8 bases that match TRBD1. CDR3 length: 14 residues. V dropped 5 bases and J dropped 7; count of bases not matched to a gene: 10. Per the germline V gene, CDR1 is SGHVS and CDR2 is FQNEAQ.

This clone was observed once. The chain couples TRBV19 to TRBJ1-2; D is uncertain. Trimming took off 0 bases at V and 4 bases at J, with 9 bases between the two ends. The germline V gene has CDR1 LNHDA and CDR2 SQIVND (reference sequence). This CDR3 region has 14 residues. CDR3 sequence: CASSIDRRLYGYTF. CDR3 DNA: TGTGCCAGTAGTATAGATCGGCGGCTCTATGGCTACACCTTC.

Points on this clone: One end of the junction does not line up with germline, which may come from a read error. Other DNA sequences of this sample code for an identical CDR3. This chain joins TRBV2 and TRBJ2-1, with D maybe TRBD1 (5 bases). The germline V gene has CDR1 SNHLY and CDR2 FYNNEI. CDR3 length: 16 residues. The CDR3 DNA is TGTGCCAGCAGTGAAAGGGTCAGGGTCGGCCACAATGAACAGTTCTTC. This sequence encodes CASSERVRVGHNEQFF.

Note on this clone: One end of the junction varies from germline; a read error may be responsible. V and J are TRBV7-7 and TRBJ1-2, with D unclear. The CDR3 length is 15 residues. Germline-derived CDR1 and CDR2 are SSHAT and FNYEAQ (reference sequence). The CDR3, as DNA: TGTGCTAGCAGCTTAGTTCGGGGATGTTACTATGGCTACACCTTC. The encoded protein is CASSLVRGCYYGYTF.

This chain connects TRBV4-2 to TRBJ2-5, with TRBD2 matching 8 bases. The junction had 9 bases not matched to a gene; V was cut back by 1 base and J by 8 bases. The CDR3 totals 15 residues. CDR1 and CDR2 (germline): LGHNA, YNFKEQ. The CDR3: CASSQVGTRGVTQYF. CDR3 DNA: TGTGCCAGCAGCCAAGTTGGGACTAGGGGGGTAACCCAGTACTTC.

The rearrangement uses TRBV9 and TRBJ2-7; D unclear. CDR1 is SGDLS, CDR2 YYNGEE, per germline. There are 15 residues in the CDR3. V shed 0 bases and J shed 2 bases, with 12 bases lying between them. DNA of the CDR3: TGTGCCAGCAGCGTAGACCACAGCTTGGCCTACGAGCAGTACTTC. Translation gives CASSVDHSLAYEQYF. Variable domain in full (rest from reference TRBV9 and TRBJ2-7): DSGVTQTPKHLITATGQRVTLRCSPRSGDLSVYWYQQSLDQGLQFLIQYYNGEERAKGNILERFSAQQFPDLHSELNLSSLELGDSALYFCASSVDHSLAYEQYFGPGTRLTVT.

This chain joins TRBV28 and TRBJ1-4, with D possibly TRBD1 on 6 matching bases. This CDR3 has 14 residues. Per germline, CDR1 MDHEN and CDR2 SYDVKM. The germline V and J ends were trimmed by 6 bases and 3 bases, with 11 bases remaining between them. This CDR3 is CASSRRGSNEKLFF. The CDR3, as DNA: TGTGCCAGCAGCCGCAGGGGATCTAATGAAAAACTGTTTTTT.

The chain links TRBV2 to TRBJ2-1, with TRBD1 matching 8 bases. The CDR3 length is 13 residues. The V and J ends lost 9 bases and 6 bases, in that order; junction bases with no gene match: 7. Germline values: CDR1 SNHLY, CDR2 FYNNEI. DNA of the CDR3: TGTGCCAGTAGGGGACAGGAGAGCAATGAGCAGTTCTTC. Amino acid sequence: CASRGQESNEQFF.

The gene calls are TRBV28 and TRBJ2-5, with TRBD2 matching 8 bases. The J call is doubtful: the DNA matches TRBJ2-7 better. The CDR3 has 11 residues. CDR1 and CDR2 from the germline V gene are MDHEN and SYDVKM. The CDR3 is CAAGGADEQYF. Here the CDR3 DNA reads TGTGCGGCGGGAGGAGCGGACGAGCAGTACTTC.

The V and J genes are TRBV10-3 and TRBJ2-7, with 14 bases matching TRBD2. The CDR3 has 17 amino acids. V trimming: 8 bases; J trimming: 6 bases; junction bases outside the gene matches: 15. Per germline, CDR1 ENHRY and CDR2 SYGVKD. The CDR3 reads CAISRGTSGGLPGEQYF. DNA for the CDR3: TGTGCCATCTCGCGGGGGACTAGCGGGGGCCTGCCCGGCGAGCAGTACTTC.

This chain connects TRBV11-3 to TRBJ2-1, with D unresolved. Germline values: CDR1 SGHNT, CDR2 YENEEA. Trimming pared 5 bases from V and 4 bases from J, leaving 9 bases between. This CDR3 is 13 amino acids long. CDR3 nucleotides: TGTGCCAGCAGCCTCAACAAGTACAATGAGCAGTTCTTC. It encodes CASSLNKYNEQFF.

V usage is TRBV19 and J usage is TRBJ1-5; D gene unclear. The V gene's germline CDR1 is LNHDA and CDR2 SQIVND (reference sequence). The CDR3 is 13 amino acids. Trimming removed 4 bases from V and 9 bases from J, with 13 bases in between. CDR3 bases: TGTGCCAGTAGTACCTCCCCCCTTCCGCCCCAGCATTTT. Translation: CASSTSPLPPQHF.

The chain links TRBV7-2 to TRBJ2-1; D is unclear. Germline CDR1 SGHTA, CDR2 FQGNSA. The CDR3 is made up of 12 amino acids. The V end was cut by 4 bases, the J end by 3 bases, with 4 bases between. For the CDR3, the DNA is TGTGCCAGCAGCTCAGTCTACAATGAGCAGTTCTTC. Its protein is CASSSVYNEQFF.

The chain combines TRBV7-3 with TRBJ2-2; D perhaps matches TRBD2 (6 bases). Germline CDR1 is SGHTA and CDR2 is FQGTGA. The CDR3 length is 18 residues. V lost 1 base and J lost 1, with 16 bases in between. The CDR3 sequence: CASSLKPGLARNTGELFF. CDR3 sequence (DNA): TGTGCCAGCAGCTTAAAGCCGGGGCTAGCGAGGAACACCGGGGAGCTGTTTTTT.

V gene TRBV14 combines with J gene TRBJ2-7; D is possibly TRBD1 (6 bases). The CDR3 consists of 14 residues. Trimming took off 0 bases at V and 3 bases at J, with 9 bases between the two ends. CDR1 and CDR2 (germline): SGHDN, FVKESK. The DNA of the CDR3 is TGTGCCAGCAGCCAAGAGGGACACTACTACGAGCAGTACTTC. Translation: CASSQEGHYYEQYF.